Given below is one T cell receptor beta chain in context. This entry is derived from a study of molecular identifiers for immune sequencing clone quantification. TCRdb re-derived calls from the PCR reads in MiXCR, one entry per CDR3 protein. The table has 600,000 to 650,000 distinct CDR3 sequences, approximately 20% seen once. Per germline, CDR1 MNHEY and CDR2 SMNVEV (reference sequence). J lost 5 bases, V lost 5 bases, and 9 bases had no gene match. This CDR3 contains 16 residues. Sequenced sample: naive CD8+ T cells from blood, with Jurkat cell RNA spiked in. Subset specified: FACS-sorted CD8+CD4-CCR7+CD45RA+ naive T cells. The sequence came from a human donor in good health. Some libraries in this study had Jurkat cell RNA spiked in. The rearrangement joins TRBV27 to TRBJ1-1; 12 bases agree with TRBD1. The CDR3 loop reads CASSVGTGGAYTEAFF. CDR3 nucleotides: TGTGCCAGCAGTGTTGGGACAGGGGGCGCTTATACTGAAGCTTTCTTT.